A single sample gave rise to the 2 T cell receptor beta chains below, sequenced in a study of long-term antiretroviral therapy in people with HIV. Researchers ran immunoSEQ v3.0 at survey level. Sequenced by immunoSEQ multiplex PCR; TCRdb stores in-frame clones only, minus some. The sample yields tens of thousands of clones, about 90% seen once. Here the sequenced sample was unsorted PBMCs, taken more than 4.4 years after starting antiretroviral therapy. These receptors were obtained from a man younger than 45 with HIV.

The count of this clone is one. The J gene is TRBJ1-1, the V gene TRBV5-5; TRBD1 might be the D (5 bases). The length of the CDR3 is 15 residues. Germline V gene data show CDR1 as SGHKS and CDR2 as YYEKEE (reference sequence). Trimming cost V 1 base and J 3 bases, with 13 bases left between them. The CDR3 region is CASSLFMRGDTEAFF. As DNA, the CDR3 is TGTGCCAGCAGCTTGTTTATGCGGGGGGACACTGAAGCTTTCTTT.

The chain carries TRBV5-1 and TRBJ1-2, with 9 positions matching TRBD1. The germline V gene encodes CDR1 SGHRS and CDR2 YFSETQ. CDR3 length: 15 amino acids. With 4 bases clipped from V and 4 bases from J, the junction kept 8 bases outside the gene matches. The CDR3 here is CASSITGGDIYGYTF. For the CDR3, the DNA is TGCGCCAGCAGCATAACAGGGGGCGATATCTATGGCTACACCTTC.